A single sample is the source of the 6 T cell receptor beta chains below, sequenced in a study of PD-L1 blockade in urothelial cancer. Time point reported: pretreatment peripheral blood. Profiling relied on immunoSEQ multiplex PCR, and the TCRdb table lists in-frame clones only, not all of them. Of roughly 55,000 clones listed, 85% to 90% were seen once; the top ten hold about 20%. This material consisted of PBMCs, taken around atezolizumab (anti-PD-L1) treatment. The receptors come from a man aged 60 to 69 with urothelial cancer.

This chain connects TRBV6-1 to TRBJ2-3; TRBD2 aligns across 9 bases. The CDR3 spans 18 residues. Trimming took 2 bases from V and 0 from J; bases not matched to a gene: 9. Germline CDR1 MNHNS, CDR2 SASEGT. CDR3: CASSETWASGASTDTQYF. The CDR3 coding sequence is TGTGCCAGCAGTGAAACGTGGGCTAGCGGGGCTAGCACAGATACGCAGTATTTT.

The chain links TRBV19 to TRBJ1-4; the match to TRBD1 covers 7 bases. Trimming cost V 8 bases and J 0 bases; bases outside gene matches: 3. This CDR3 is 14 amino acids long. The germline V gene has CDR1 LNHDA and CDR2 SQIVND (reference sequence). The CDR3 spells CASWTGATNEKLFF. The CDR3 nucleotides read TGTGCCAGTTGGACAGGTGCAACTAATGAAAAACTGTTTTTT.

The V call is TRBV10-1, the J call TRBJ2-1; 11 positions match TRBD2. CDR3 length equals 15 residues. The germline gives CDR1 WNHNN, CDR2 SYGVQD (reference sequence). J gave up 3 bases and V 6 bases, and 4 bases lay outside the gene matches. The CDR3 nucleotides read TGCGCCAGCAGCTTAGCGGGAGGGCTCTACAATGAGCAGTTCTTC. Translated, it gives CASSLAGGLYNEQFF.

This chain links TRBV4-1 with TRBJ2-7, with 7 bases that match TRBD2. V shed 0 bases and J 2 bases; nucleotides not matched to a gene: 4. Germline CDR1 and CDR2: MGHRA and YSYEKL. The CDR3 loop spans 15 amino acids. The CDR3 DNA follows: TGCGCCAGCAGCCAAGATCACGGGGGGACCTACGAGCAGTACTTC. It is translated as CASSQDHGGTYEQYF.

The chain employs TRBV2 and TRBJ2-2; 10 bases are shared with TRBD1. V shed 6 bases and J 7 bases; nucleotides not matched to a gene: 5. The CDR3 spans 14 residues. CDR1 and CDR2 from the germline V gene are SNHLY and FYNNEI. As DNA, the CDR3 is TGTGCCAGCAGGAGACAGGGGGCTGGCGGGGAGCTGTTTTTT. It yields the protein CASRRQGAGGELFF.

J is TRBJ2-7 and V is TRBV27, with D maybe TRBD2 (6 bases). The length of the CDR3 is 14 residues. Looked up from germline, CDR1 is MNHEY and CDR2 is SMNVEV (reference sequence). Trimming took off 4 bases at V and 2 bases at J, with 12 bases between the two ends. The CDR3 DNA reads TGTGCCAGCAGTTCTAGCGTCGGCCCCTACGAGCAGTACTTC. This translates into CASSSSVGPYEQYF.